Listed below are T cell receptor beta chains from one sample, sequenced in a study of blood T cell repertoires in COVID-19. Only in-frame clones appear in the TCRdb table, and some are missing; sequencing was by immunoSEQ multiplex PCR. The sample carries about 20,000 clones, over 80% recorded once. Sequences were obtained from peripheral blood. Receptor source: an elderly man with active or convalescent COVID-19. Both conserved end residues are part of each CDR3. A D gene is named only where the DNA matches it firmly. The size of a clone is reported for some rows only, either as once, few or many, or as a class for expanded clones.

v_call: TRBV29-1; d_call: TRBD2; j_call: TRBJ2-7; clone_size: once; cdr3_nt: TGCAGCGTTGGCCTTAGCGGGAGCTCCTACGAGCAGTACTTC; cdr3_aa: CSVGLSGSSYEQYF
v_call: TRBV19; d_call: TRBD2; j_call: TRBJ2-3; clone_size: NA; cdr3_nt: TGTGCCAGTAGCCCTGAGTGGGGACTAGCGGGAGGTACAGATACGCAGTATTTT; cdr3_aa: CASSPEWGLAGGTDTQYF
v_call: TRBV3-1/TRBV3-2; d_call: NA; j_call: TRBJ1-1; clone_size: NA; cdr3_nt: TGTGCCAGCAGCCCAACGTTAGGACAGAACACTGAAGCTTTCTTT; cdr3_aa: CASSPTLGQNTEAFF
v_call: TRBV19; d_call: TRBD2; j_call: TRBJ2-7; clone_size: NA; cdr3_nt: TGTGCCAGTAGTACAGCGGGGCTGAGGTACGAGCAGTACTTC; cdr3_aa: CASSTAGLRYEQYF
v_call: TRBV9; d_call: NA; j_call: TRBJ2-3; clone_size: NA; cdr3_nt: TGTGCCAGCAGCGTAGAGGCTAGCCCGGGCACAGATACGCAGTATTTT; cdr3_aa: CASSVEASPGTDTQYF
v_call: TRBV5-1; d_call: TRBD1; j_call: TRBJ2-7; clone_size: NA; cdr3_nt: TGCGCCAGCAGCGAAACCGGGACAGATCTATACGAGCAGTACTTC; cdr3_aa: CASSETGTDLYEQYF
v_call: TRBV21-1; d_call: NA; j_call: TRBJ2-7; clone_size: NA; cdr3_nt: TGTGCCAGCAGCACCCAGGCGGGGACGGGACCCTCCTACGAGCAGTACTTC; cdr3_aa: CASSTQAGTGPSYEQYF
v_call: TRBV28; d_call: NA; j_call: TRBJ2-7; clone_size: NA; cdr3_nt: TGTGCCAGCAGTCAAGCACAGGGAAAGCAGTACTTC; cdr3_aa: CASSQAQGKQYF
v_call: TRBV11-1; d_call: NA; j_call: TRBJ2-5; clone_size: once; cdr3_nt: TGTGCCAGCAGCCCGTCAGACAGCCAAGAGACCCAGTACTTC; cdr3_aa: CASSPSDSQETQYF
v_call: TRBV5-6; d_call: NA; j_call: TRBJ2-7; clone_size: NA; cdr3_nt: TGTGCCAGCAGTAGGGGTTACGAGCAGTACTTC; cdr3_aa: CASSRGYEQYF
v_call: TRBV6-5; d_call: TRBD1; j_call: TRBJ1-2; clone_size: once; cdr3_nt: TGTGCCAGCAGCACCAGACAGGGGGCCTATGGCTACACCTTC; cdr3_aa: CASSTRQGAYGYTF
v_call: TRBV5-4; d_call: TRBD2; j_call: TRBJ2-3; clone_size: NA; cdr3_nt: TGTGCCAGCAGCTTGGGAGCGGCAGGCGGGGGGGCGGGCACAGATACGCAGTATTTT; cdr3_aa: CASSLGAAGGGAGTDTQYF
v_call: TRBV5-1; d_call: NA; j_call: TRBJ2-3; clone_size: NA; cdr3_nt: TGCGCCAGCAGCTTGCCAGGGAGGTTCTCAGATACGCAGTATTTT; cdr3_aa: CASSLPGRFSDTQYF
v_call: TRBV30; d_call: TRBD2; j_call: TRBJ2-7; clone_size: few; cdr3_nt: TGTGCCTGGAGTACCCCGGGACTAGCGGGATTTCGAATCTTCTACGAGCAGTACTTC; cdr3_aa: CAWSTPGLAGFRIFYEQYF
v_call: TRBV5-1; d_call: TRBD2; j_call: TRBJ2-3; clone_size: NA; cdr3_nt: TGCGCCAGCAGCTTGACGGCAGGGAGGGCAGATACGCAGTATTTT; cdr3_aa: CASSLTAGRADTQYF
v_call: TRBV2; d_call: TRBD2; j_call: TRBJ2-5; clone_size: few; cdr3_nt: TGTGCCAGCAGTGACTGGCGGGAGGCCCAGTACCAAGAGACCCAGTACTTC; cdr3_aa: CASSDWREAQYQETQYF
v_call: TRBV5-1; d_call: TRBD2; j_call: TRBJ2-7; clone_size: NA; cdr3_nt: TGCGCCAGCAGCTTGTTACTAGCGGGAACGGGGGAGCAGTACTTC; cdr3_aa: CASSLLLAGTGEQYF
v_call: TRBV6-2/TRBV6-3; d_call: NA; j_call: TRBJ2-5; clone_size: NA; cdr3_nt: TGTGCCAGCAGTATATGGGAGGGGGCTTGGCGGGGGGCCCGGATCCAAGAGACCCAGTACTTC; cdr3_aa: CASSIWEGAWRGARIQETQYF
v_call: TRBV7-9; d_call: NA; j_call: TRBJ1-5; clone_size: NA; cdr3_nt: TGTGCCAGCAGCCCCGGAATAGAGGCCCAGCATTTT; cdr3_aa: CASSPGIEAQHF
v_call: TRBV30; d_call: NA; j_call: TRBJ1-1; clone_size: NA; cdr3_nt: TGTGCCTGGAGCCCTCCCCTGGGGGGGAAAGCTTTCTTT; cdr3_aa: CAWSPPLGGKAFF
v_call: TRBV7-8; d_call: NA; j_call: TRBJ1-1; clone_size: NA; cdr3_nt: TGTGCCAGCAGCTCCCGCGGAGAAGCTTTCTTT; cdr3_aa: CASSSRGEAFF
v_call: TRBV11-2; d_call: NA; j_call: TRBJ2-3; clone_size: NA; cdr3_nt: TGTGCCAGCAGCTCCCCAGGCGGGGATGGCACAGATACGCAGTATTTT; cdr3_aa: CASSSPGGDGTDTQYF
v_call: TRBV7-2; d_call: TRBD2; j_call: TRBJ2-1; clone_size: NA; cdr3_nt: TGTGCCAGCAGCTTGAAGACTAGCGGAGTGGGCTCCTACAATGAGCAGTTCTTC; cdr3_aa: CASSLKTSGVGSYNEQFF
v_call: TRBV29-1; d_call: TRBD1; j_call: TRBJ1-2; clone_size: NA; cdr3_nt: TGCAGCGCATCCCGGGACAGGGGGTTAGCTGGCTACACCTTC; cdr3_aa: CSASRDRGLAGYTF
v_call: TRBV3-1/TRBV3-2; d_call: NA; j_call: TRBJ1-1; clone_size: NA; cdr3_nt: TGTGCCAGCAGCCGAGGGCGGGGGGCTTTCTTT; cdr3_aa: CASSRGRGAFF
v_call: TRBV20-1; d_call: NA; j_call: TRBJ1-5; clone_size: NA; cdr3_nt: TGCAGTGCTAGTGAGGGGGGGCGCGTGAGCAATCAGCCCCAGCATTTT; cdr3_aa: CSASEGGRVSNQPQHF
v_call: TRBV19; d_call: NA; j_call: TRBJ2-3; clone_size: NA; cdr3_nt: TGTGCCAGTAGTATACAGGGGCACACGCAGTATTTT; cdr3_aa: CASSIQGHTQYF
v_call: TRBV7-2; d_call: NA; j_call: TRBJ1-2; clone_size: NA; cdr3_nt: TGTGCCAGCAGCTTGGGGGCAGGCCGCTATGGCTACACCTTC; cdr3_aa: CASSLGAGRYGYTF
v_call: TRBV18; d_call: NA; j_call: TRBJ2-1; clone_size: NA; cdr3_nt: TGTGCCAGCTCACCACTAGCGGTTGACTACAATGAGCAGTTCTTC; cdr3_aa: CASSPLAVDYNEQFF
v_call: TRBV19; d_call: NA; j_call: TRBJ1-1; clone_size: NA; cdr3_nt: TGTGCCAGTAGTATAGAAACAGGTCCGTACACTGAAGCTTTCTTT; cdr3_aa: CASSIETGPYTEAFF
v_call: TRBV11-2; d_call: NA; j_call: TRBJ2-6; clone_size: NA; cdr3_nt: TGTGCCAGCAGCTTCCCGGGACAAGCATCCTCTGGGGCCAACGTCCTGACTTTC; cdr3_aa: CASSFPGQASSGANVLTF
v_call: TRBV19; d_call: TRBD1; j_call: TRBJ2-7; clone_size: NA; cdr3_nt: TGTGCCAGTAGTATCCAGGGGGAGTACGAGCAGTACTTC; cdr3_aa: CASSIQGEYEQYF
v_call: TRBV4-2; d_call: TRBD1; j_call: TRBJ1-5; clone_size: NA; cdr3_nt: TGTGCCAGCAGCCAAGTGGACAGGGATCTGAACCAGCCCCAGCATTTT; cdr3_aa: CASSQVDRDLNQPQHF
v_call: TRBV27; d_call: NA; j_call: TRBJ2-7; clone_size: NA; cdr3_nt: TGTGCCACCCCGGGGAAGCAGTACTTC; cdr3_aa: CATPGKQYF
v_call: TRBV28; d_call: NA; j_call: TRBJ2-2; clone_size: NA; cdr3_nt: TGTGCCAGCAGGAGAACGAACACCGGGGAGCTGTTTTTT; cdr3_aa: CASRRTNTGELFF
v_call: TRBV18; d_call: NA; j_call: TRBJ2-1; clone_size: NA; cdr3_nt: TGTGCCAGCTCACCACCGGGAGGATACAATGAGCAGTTCTTC; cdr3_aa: CASSPPGGYNEQFF
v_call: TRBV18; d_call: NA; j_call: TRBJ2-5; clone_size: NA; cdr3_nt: TGTGCCAGCTCAAGACAGCTCCAAGAGACCCAGTACTTC; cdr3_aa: CASSRQLQETQYF